This T cell receptor beta chain originates from a study of T-cell reconstitution after alpha-beta-depleted transplantation in children. Study conclusions and caveats: The authors attributed T-cell counts and diversity one year after transplant mostly to newly produced T cells.

This CDR3 region has 15 residues. This clonotype has a handful of counts. Its antigen is unidentified. Preparing the TCRbeta library involved the use of unique molecular identifiers. TCRdb analysed the PCR reads with MiXCR anew, one entry per CDR3 protein. Of about 580,000 distinct CDR3 sequences detected, roughly 23% appear once; the ten largest clones hold less than 15%. This TCR came from a boy under three years old who had a stem cell transplant for acute myeloid leukemia, so the T cells may come from the graft donor. V gene TRBV21-1 combines with J gene TRBJ2-1; the table calls TRBD2, which could not be checked here. TRBV21-1 is described as a pseudogene. Sequencing was performed on PBMCs, mostly from graft donor cells, taken 360 days after TCRalphabeta/CD19-depleted stem cell transplant. The CDR3: CASRGTSGGANEQFF. The CDR3 region has the DNA TGTGCCAGCAGGGGGACTAGCGGGGGGGCCAATGAGCAGTTCTTC.